The source of this TCR beta chain is a study of T cell changes during pregnancy in multiple sclerosis. This CDR3 comprises 15 residues. From germline, CDR1 is MNHNS and CDR2 SASEGT. V was clipped by 8 bases and J by 2 bases, with 13 bases between them. The data were produced by immunoSEQ multiplex PCR, yet TCRdb's version contains in-frame clones alone and is incomplete. The sample has roughly 65,000 clones; more than 75% are singletons. This chain joins TRBV6-1 and TRBJ2-6, with TRBD2 as a possible D gene (5 bases). The specimen was peripheral blood, collected in the third trimester of pregnancy. This clonotype was sampled from a female donor in good health, enrolled as a control in a pregnancy study. CDR3 loop: CASFLSGAGANVLTF. The DNA for the CDR3 is TGTGCCAGCTTTCTAAGCGGTGCTGGGGCCAACGTCCTGACTTTC.